Included here is one TCR beta chain sequence, with context. The specificity of this receptor is unknown. Base quality data are lacking; no much larger clone is found one base away. Trimming leaves V shorter by 0 bases and J shorter by 1 base, with the junction holding 14 bases beyond the gene matches. From the germline V gene (reference sequence), CDR1 is LGHDT and CDR2 is YNNKEL. From the cysteine up to the phenylalanine, the CDR3 has a length of 19 residues. Only the CDR3 DNA is retained, 57 bases long and in frame from the first base. This sample is drawn from a study of control samples from healthy donors and cancer patients (TCRdb year 2020). The library was made by the immunoSEQ multiplex PCR assay. This immuneACCESS table, as held by TCRdb, lists in-frame sequences with V and J called but not all clones. Of the missing ones, under half trace to an unresolved V gene in checked studies; the others have no known cause. A total of about 85,000 clones appear in this sample, 90% of them only once. The ten largest clones capture 3.5% to 4.5% of the sample.

In this chain, TRBV3-1 (or the pseudogene TRBV3-2) is recombined with TRBJ2-5, with 7 bases matching TRBD2. The sequence was obtained from a young woman in good health. Sample: blood. The CDR3 region reads CASSQERGFSGGPQETQYF. The nucleotides read TGTGCCAGCAGCCAAGAAAGGGGTTTTTCGGGGGGACCCCAAGAGACCCAGTACTTC.